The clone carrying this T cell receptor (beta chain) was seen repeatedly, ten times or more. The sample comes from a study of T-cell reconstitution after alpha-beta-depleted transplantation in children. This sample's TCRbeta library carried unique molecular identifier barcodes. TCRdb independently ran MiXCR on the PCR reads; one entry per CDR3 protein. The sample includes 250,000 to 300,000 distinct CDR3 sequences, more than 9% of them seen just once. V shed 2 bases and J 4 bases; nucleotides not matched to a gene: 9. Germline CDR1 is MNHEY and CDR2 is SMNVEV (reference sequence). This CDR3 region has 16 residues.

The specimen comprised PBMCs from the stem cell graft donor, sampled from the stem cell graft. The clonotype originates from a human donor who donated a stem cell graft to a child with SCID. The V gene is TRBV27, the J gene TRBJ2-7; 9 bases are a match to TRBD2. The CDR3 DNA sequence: TGTGCCAGCAGTTTAGCGGGGGGGCTCGGCACTTACGAGCAGTACTTC. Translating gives CASSLAGGLGTYEQYF.